The 3 T cell receptor beta chains presented below share a single source sample, sequenced in a study of cytomegalovirus exposure and HLA in healthy donors. The primer mix had 60 Vbeta and 13 Jbeta primers. Measured with immunoSEQ multiplex PCR; TCRdb has only the in-frame clones, and not every one. The sample comprises 100,000 to 150,000 clones, 75% to 85% of which are singletons, and about 8.9% rests with the top ten. The specimen sequenced was PBMCs. The receptors here all came from a man aged 25-45 years in good health and CMV-seropositive.

The gene calls are TRBV5-6 and TRBJ1-2; a weak D match, TRBD1 (6 bases). Germline assignment: CDR1 SGHDT and CDR2 YYEEEE. The CDR3 runs to 13 residues. The V and J ends lost 6 bases and 4 bases respectively, with 13 bases between them. This CDR3 is CASTPDSSYGYTF. The CDR3 DNA follows: TGTGCCAGCACCCCGGACAGTTCCTATGGCTACACCTTC.

The table lists this clone with a few counts. The chain uses TRBV19 and TRBJ2-3; 10 bases line up with TRBD1. The germline gives CDR1 LNHDA, CDR2 SQIVND (reference sequence). The CDR3 has 14 amino acids. After removal of 10 bases from V and 0 bases from J, the junction contained 4 bases not matched to a gene. The CDR3 reads CATRQGASTDTQYF. The DNA for the CDR3 is TGTGCCACCCGACAGGGGGCAAGCACAGATACGCAGTATTTT.

The table lists this clone with a few counts. This CDR3 is also generated by other DNA sequences in the sample. V is TRBV7-9 and J is TRBJ2-3, with 7 bases lining up with TRBD1. V shed 5 bases and J 6 bases; nucleotides not matched to a gene: 5. There are 13 residues in the CDR3. Looked up from germline, CDR1 is SEHNR and CDR2 is FQNEAQ (reference sequence). The CDR3: CASSPRGPDTQYF. The CDR3 coding sequence is TGTGCCAGCAGCCCAAGGGGGCCGGATACGCAGTATTTT.